This T cell receptor (beta chain) was recorded in a study of T-cell reconstitution after alpha-beta-depleted transplantation in children. The CDR3 is 14 residues long. V lost 6 bases to trimming and J lost 1 base, with 12 bases between them. The germline V gene has CDR1 SGHTA and CDR2 FQGNSA. As it was prepared, the TCRbeta library received unique molecular identifiers. TCRdb reprocessed the PCR reads via MiXCR and lists one record per CDR3 protein. The table has about 350,000 distinct CDR3 sequences, roughly 14% seen once. The source material was PBMCs, sampled from the stem cell graft. This chain uses TRBV7-2 with TRBJ1-1; D gene uncertain. The TCR originated in a human donor who donated a stem cell graft to a child with Fanconi anemia. The CDR3 loop reads CASRLRVENTEAFF. The CDR3 region has the DNA TGTGCCAGCAGACTTAGGGTGGAGAACACTGAAGCTTTCTTT.